These 5 T cell receptor beta chains originate from one sample sequenced in a study of T-cell memory formation after mild COVID-19 (dated by TCRdb to the early 2020s). The library was built by means of 5' RACE. Sequencing used an Illumina NovaSeq 6000. TCRdb reanalyzed the raw reads on its own, using fastp at Q25 for trimming and MiXCR for clone calling, and kept in-frame beta chains. Identical CDR3 protein sequences are pooled into one entry, listed with their most common genes and DNA. Here the sample has 200,000 to 250,000 distinct CDR3 sequences; over 15% occur a single time. The top ten clones comprise over 2% of the sample. The sample consisted of PBMCs or a T cell subset sorted from them (not recorded which). These receptors all stem from an adult woman who had mild COVID-19 (a few samples of this study predate the infection). The sample titles of this study are shuffled in the database, so cell type and time point are left out; the donor was told from shared clones.

This clonotype was recorded many times. The V call is TRBV3-1, the J call TRBJ1-3; D perhaps matches TRBD1 (5 bases). The CDR3 extends over 17 amino acids. V was cut by 0 bases and J by 0 bases, with 12 bases left in between. Germline V lookup: CDR1 LGHDT, CDR2 YNNKEL (reference sequence). The CDR3 DNA reads TGTGCCAGCAGCCAAGAAGCACTGACAGCCTCTGGAAACACCATATATTTT. Encoded protein: CASSQEALTASGNTIYF.

This chain uses TRBV11-2 with TRBJ1-4; D is unresolved. The V end was cut by 3 bases, the J end by 5 bases, with 10 bases between. This CDR3 region has 14 residues. CDR1 is SGHAT and CDR2 is FQNNGV in the germline V gene. CDR3 in DNA: TGTGCCAGCAGCTTCGGACGGATAAATGAAAAACTGTTTTTT. Its translation: CASSFGRINEKLFF.

The rearrangement links TRBV27 to TRBJ1-2, with TRBD1 matching over 9 bases. This CDR3 contains 12 residues. The germline gives CDR1 MNHEY, CDR2 SMNVEV (reference sequence). The V gene end was trimmed by 6 bases and the J gene end by 8 bases; junction bases not matched to a gene: 4. The CDR3: CASSGQGWGYTF. The CDR3 nucleotides read TGTGCCAGCAGCGGACAGGGGTGGGGCTACACCTTC.

The table lists this clonotype with a few counts. The chain employs TRBV30 and TRBJ1-2; D uncertain. V dropped 3 bases and J dropped 7 bases, with 12 bases sitting between them. The CDR3 extends over 12 amino acids. CDR1 and CDR2 from the germline V gene are GTSNPN and SVGIG (reference sequence). This CDR3 is CAWSPVVGGYTF. CDR3 coding DNA: TGTGCCTGGAGCCCGGTCGTTGGTGGCTACACCTTC. The full variable domain, completed using reference TRBV30 and TRBJ1-2, is SQTIHQWPATLVQPVGSPLSLECTVEGTSNPNLYWYRQAAGRGLQLLFYSVGIGQISSEVPQNLSASRPQDRQFILSSKKLLLSDSGFYLCAWSPVVGGYTFGSGTRLTVV.

The rearrangement uses TRBV6-5 and TRBJ1-1; perhaps TRBD1 as D (5 bases). CDR1 is MNHEY, CDR2 SVGAGI, per germline. The CDR3 spans 14 residues. Trimming left V 5 bases short and J 1 base short, with 11 bases between. The CDR3 reads CASSLTQANTEAFF. As DNA, the CDR3 is TGTGCCAGCAGTCTAACACAGGCGAACACTGAAGCTTTCTTT.